A single sample is the source of the 20 T cell receptor beta chains below, sequenced in a study of blood T cell repertoires in COVID-19 (dated by TCRdb to the early 2020s). Library construction relied on the immunoSEQ multiplex PCR assay. TCRdb stores this immuneACCESS table with in-frame sequences only. Part of the clones is absent; in the studies checked, under half of the shortfall reflects unresolved V genes, and no reason is known for the rest. This sample comprises roughly 120,000 clones, approximately 90% of them detected only once. 7.7% of the sample is taken by the ten largest. The source material was peripheral blood. These receptors were collected from a human donor in a cohort sampled during active COVID-19.

The chain carries TRBV6-5 and TRBJ2-5; D remains unclear. Trimming removed 0 bases at V and 0 bases at J, with 11 bases between. Germline CDR1 is MNHEY and CDR2 is SVGAGI. This CDR3 is 16 amino acids long. The CDR3 spells CASSYSWARYQETQYF. CDR3 nucleotides: TGTGCCAGCAGTTACTCGTGGGCACGGTACCAAGAGACCCAGTACTTC.

The chain's CDR3 is CATAGLAGGWGKKNIQYF. For the CDR3, the DNA is TGTGCCACCGCCGGACTAGCGGGAGGGTGGGGGAAGAAAAACATTCAGTACTTC. The chain joins TRBV28 to TRBJ2-4, with 15 bases lining up with TRBD2. The CDR3 is 18 amino acids. Germline trimming cut 10 bases from V and 4 bases from J; bases unmatched to any gene: 14. Looked up from germline, CDR1 is MDHEN and CDR2 is SYDVKM.

J is TRBJ2-5 and V is TRBV19, with 8 nucleotides matching TRBD1. Germline V gene lookup returns CDR1 LNHDA and CDR2 SQIVND (reference sequence). V shed 5 bases, J shed 5 bases, and the junction held 7 bases outside the gene matches. This CDR3 contains 14 residues. The CDR3 protein is CASSSDRGSETQYF. CDR3 sequence (DNA): TGTGCCAGTAGTTCCGACAGGGGCTCGGAGACCCAGTACTTC.

The chain combines TRBV10-1 with TRBJ1-2; D not certain. From germline, CDR1 is WNHNN and CDR2 SYGVQD (reference sequence). V was shortened by 4 bases and J by 4 bases, with 19 bases between the two germline ends. This CDR3 contains 16 residues. DNA for the CDR3: TGCGCCAGCAGTGGCCCCGGGGTCGGAGGAGGCTATGGCTACACCTTC. This gives the protein CASSGPGVGGGYGYTF.

The chain has TRBV7-9 and TRBJ2-7, with 12 bases fitting TRBD2. CDR3 length: 18 amino acids. V was pared by 7 bases and J by 0 bases, with 13 bases of the junction left unmatched. The germline V gene encodes CDR1 SEHNR and CDR2 FQNEAQ (reference sequence). The CDR3 DNA reads as TGTGCCAGCACCTCAACCGGACTAGCGGGAAGGGGCTCCTACGAGCAGTACTTC. It encodes CASTSTGLAGRGSYEQYF.

This clone was recorded a few times. V is TRBV6-6 and J is TRBJ1-2, with D perhaps TRBD1 (6 bases). V shed 2 bases and J shed 7 bases, with 11 bases lying between them. Germline lookup yields CDR1 MNHNY and CDR2 SVGAGI (reference sequence). CDR3 length: 13 residues. CDR3 region: CASSYLGAGGYTF. DNA for the CDR3: TGTGCCAGCAGTTACCTGGGGGCGGGTGGCTACACCTTC.

The J gene is TRBJ2-1, the V gene TRBV14; D may be TRBD2 (6 bases). Trimming pared 1 base from V and 7 bases from J, leaving 14 bases between. Germline CDR1 is SGHDN and CDR2 is FVKESK. The CDR3 length is 15 residues. The CDR3, as DNA: TGTGCCAGCAGCCAAGCTGGAGGGAGAGTAAATGAGCAGTTCTTC. Translation: CASSQAGGRVNEQFF. Full variable domain (rest looked up from reference TRBV14 and TRBJ2-1): EAGVTQFPSHSVIEKGQTVTLRCDPISGHDNLYWYRRVMGKEIKFLLHFVKESKQDESGMPNNRFLAERTGGTYSTLKVQPAELEDSGVYFCASSQAGGRVNEQFFGPGTRLTVL.

The V gene is TRBV29-1, the J gene TRBJ2-7, with 10 positions matching TRBD2. There are 14 residues in the CDR3. Germline CDR1 SQVTM, CDR2 ANQGSEA. V lost 5 bases and J lost 7; bases outside the gene matches: 11. CDR3 nucleotides: TGCAGCGTTAGAAGCGGGAGGGGGACGTGGGAGCAGTACTTC. It translates to CSVRSGRGTWEQYF.

The rearrangement joins TRBV19 to TRBJ2-1; 7 bases fit TRBD2. Looked up from germline, CDR1 is LNHDA and CDR2 is SQIVND (reference sequence). The CDR3 is 15 amino acids. With V trimmed by 4 bases and J by 6 bases, 9 bases remained unmatched. CDR3 loop: CASSTGRAILNEQFF. CDR3 nucleotides: TGTGCCAGTAGTACGGGGAGGGCCATTCTCAATGAGCAGTTCTTC.

The J gene is TRBJ2-1, the V gene TRBV10-2, with D unresolved. V gave up 4 bases and J gave up 6 bases, with 19 bases separating them. Germline CDR1 and CDR2: WSHSY and SAAADI. The CDR3 sequence is 16 residues long. This chain's CDR3 is CASSVPEYTNLNEQFF. The CDR3 coding sequence is TGCGCCAGCAGTGTCCCCGAATATACAAATCTCAATGAGCAGTTCTTC.

The chain employs TRBV27 and TRBJ1-1; D uncertain. Germline V CDR1 and CDR2: MNHEY, SMNVEV (reference sequence). The CDR3 spans 13 residues. With 4 bases removed from V and 0 bases from J, the gap between germline ends came to 6 bases. The CDR3 loop reads CASSYSLNTEAFF. The CDR3 bases are TGTGCCAGCAGTTACAGCTTGAACACTGAAGCTTTCTTT.

The rearrangement links TRBV5-1 to TRBJ2-1, with 10 bases matching TRBD1. The junction had 8 bases not matched to a gene; V was cut back by 0 bases and J by 5 bases. Germline V CDR1 and CDR2: SGHRS, YFSETQ. The CDR3 totals 17 residues. The CDR3 spells CASSLVLPGTGDNEQFF. The CDR3, as DNA: TGCGCCAGCAGCTTGGTCCTCCCCGGGACAGGGGACAATGAGCAGTTCTTC.

This chain joins TRBV19 and TRBJ2-7; 11 positions match TRBD1. The germline V gene has CDR1 LNHDA and CDR2 SQIVND (reference sequence). The CDR3 totals 14 residues. V lost 6 bases to trimming and J lost 6 bases; unmatched junction nucleotides: 7. CDR3 sequence: CASSPGQGVGEQYF. The CDR3, as DNA: TGTGCCAGTAGCCCGGGACAGGGGGTTGGCGAGCAGTACTTC.

The chain uses TRBV27 and TRBJ2-3; tentatively, D is TRBD1 (5 bases). V was clipped by 3 bases and J by 1 base, with 14 bases between them. The CDR3 contains 16 residues. Germline values: CDR1 MNHEY, CDR2 SMNVEV (reference sequence). CDR3 sequence (DNA): TGTGCCAGCAGTTTGGGGCGGCCGATAGGCACAGATACGCAGTATTTT. Its translation: CASSLGRPIGTDTQYF.

This clone was seen a few times. The chain couples TRBV2 to TRBJ1-1; D is ambiguous. V was shortened by 7 bases and J by 0 bases, with 9 bases between the two germline ends. Germline V CDR1 and CDR2: SNHLY, FYNNEI. The CDR3 spans 13 residues. The CDR3 is CASKTGMNTEAFF. In DNA form, the CDR3 reads TGTGCCAGCAAGACGGGGATGAACACTGAAGCTTTCTTT.

This chain connects TRBV19 to TRBJ1-3; TRBD1 matches at 8 bases. CDR3 length: 15 amino acids. The germline V gene has CDR1 LNHDA and CDR2 SQIVND (reference sequence). The V and J ends lost 3 bases and 4 bases, in that order; junction bases with no gene match: 5. The CDR3 bases are TGTGCCAGTAGTATCGACAGGGGAGGAGGAAACACCATATATTTT. The encoded protein is CASSIDRGGGNTIYF.

This clone was counted a single time. The genes are TRBV7-6 and TRBJ2-1, with 10 bases lining up with TRBD1. CDR1 SGHVS and CDR2 FNYEAQ come from the germline V gene. Unmatched junction bases numbered 7, after V lost 5 bases and J lost 6 bases. This CDR3 is 15 amino acids long. CDR3 DNA sequence: TGTGCCAGCAGCCCCCGGGACAGGGGACTCAATGAGCAGTTCTTC. Protein sequence: CASSPRDRGLNEQFF.

The chain recombines TRBV14 with TRBJ2-7, with D hard to call. The CDR3 loop spans 13 amino acids. The germline V gene encodes CDR1 SGHDN and CDR2 FVKESK. V lost 2 bases and J 6 bases, leaving 11 bases between the germline ends. The CDR3 here is CASSQTSIGEQYF. In DNA, the CDR3 is TGTGCCAGCAGCCAAACGAGCATCGGCGAGCAGTACTTC.

The rearrangement uses TRBV7-6 and TRBJ2-5; D possibly corresponds to TRBD2 (5 bases). This CDR3 contains 14 residues. The germline gives CDR1 SGHVS, CDR2 FNYEAQ. V was shortened by 5 bases and J by 4 bases, with 14 bases between the two germline ends. CDR3 residues: CASSPSGVPETQYF. CDR3 DNA: TGTGCCAGCAGCCCCTCCGGGGTGCCAGAGACCCAGTACTTC.

The chain couples TRBV3-1 (or the pseudogene TRBV3-2) to TRBJ1-5; the D gene is possibly TRBD1 (5 bases). Germline lookup yields CDR1 LGHDT and CDR2 YNNKEL (reference sequence). The CDR3 is 15 amino acids. V lost 0 bases, J lost 6 bases, and 12 bases lay in between. The CDR3 loop reads CASSQETTVGQPQHF. The CDR3 DNA reads TGTGCCAGCAGCCAAGAAACGACAGTAGGTCAGCCCCAGCATTTT.